This paragraph covers one T cell receptor beta chain sequence. The target of this receptor is not known. No much larger clonotype is one base removed from it; base qualities were not supplied. The data are from a study of blood T cell dynamics during melanoma immunotherapy (dated by TCRdb to about 2020). As for the study more broadly: All patients had metastatic melanoma and were given first-line pembrolizumab or nivolumab plus ipilimumab as standard of care in the United Kingdom. Consecutive patients formed a training cohort, and a further independent group of patients from the same centre was pooled into an external validation set. To find early correlates of response, peripheral T cell receptor repertoires were profiled in metastatic melanoma patients before and after one cycle of checkpoint inhibitor therapy. Study-wide findings and limitations: The relatively small sample size was recognized as a factor that could limit how well the results generalize. The study could not determine whether the T cell clones driving repertoire changes were melanoma-specific or reflected general immune activation. Unlike progressors, patients who went on to achieve disease control showed a bifurcated reorganization of the PBMC repertoire at W3, with either increased clonality or increased diversity.

In light of the paper, this sample's time point label describes: week 3, after first cycle of checkpoint inhibitor. Blood samples were taken at two points: before treatment (T0) and at week 3 (W3), which came after the first cycle of checkpoint blockade. Except for two patients with rapid clinical progression, response was assessed 12 weeks after the first infusion by RECIST 1.1; disease control meant complete response, partial response or stable disease. Any patient who had received prior systemic cancer treatment, was on concomitant immunosuppressant therapy or had synchronous other active malignancies was excluded. To track both circulating cells and T cell turnover, TCR beta was sequenced from bulk PBMC as well as from plasma cell-free DNA. PBMC were isolated from blood with Lymphoprep and SepMate tubes, followed by red cell lysis. QIAamp DNA Blood Mini kits were used to extract DNA from both PBMC and sorted T cell subsets.

CDR1 ENHRY and CDR2 SYGVKD were looked up in the germline V gene. Compared with germline, V lacks 3 bases and J lacks 5 bases; bases without a gene match: 7. The cysteine opens and the phenylalanine closes a CDR3 of 15 amino acids. This entry keeps only the CDR3 DNA: 45 bases, framed from base 1. Every bulk PBMC sample had a fixed 350 ng of DNA loaded. Following the manufacturer instructions, the immunoSEQ TCRb Assay kit was used to amplify TCR beta CDR3 sequences from genomic DNA. The KAPA Library Quantification Kit for Illumina platforms was used to quantify the pooled libraries by qPCR. Pooled libraries were sequenced on an Illumina NextSeq 500, clustered at about 0.6-1.2 pM. The authors' pipeline ran thus. TCR data were analyzed using immunoSEQ ANALYZER and the R LymphoSeq package. A rearrangement efficiency score was calculated as productive divided by the sum of productive and non-productive CDR3 sequences. Within each patient, timepoints were compared pairwise for clonality, measured with the Gini coefficient, and for diversity, measured with the Renyi index at alpha=1. Clonal relatedness, based on an edit distance of 3, and repertoire similarity, based on the Bhattacharyya coefficient, were both computed in LymphoSeq. To classify response, a linear discriminant analysis based on week-3 changes in clonality and diversity was built with the R MASS and caret packages. Drawn from immuneACCESS, this table holds only the in-frame rearrangements with V and J called that TCRdb kept. Clones are partly lost; checked studies trace under half to an unresolved V gene and leave the rest unexplained. The V and J calls and the clone size are those of that table, but D and trimming were determined from the DNA. This sample gives roughly 30,000 clones in total; approximately 83% of them show up just once. The leading ten clones occupy about a tenth of the sample.

The chain is encoded by TRBV10-3 joined to TRBJ2-5, with 9 bases matching TRBD1. The receptor was isolated from a human donor with melanoma. The input for sequencing was blood, taken from a patient treated with checkpoint blockade. The DNA is TGTGCCATCAGTGACTACAGGGGGCGGGGGGAGACCCAGTACTTC. Its product reads: CAISDYRGRGETQYF.